These 20 T cell receptor beta chains were sequenced from one sample in a study of a mutant IDH1 vaccine in newly diagnosed glioma. Profiled with immunoSEQ multiplex PCR; TCRdb holds only in-frame clones, not every one. The data show some 61,000 clones, roughly 83% seen once. What these receptors recognize is not known. Specified time point: week 35, safety follow-up. A 20-mer mutant IDH1 peptide at 300 ug was injected subcutaneously with topical imiquimod. Sequencing was performed on PBMCs, taken from a glioma patient whose treatment included an IDH1 peptide vaccine. The receptors were gathered from a man between 18 and 35 years old with glioma.

The gene calls are TRBV30 and TRBJ1-2; D not certain. The germline V gene has CDR1 GTSNPN and CDR2 SVGIG (reference sequence). CDR3 length equals 13 residues. The germline V and J ends were trimmed by 5 bases and 8 bases, with 18 bases remaining between them. The CDR3 here is CAWVQIGYEGYTF. Written as DNA, the CDR3 is TGTGCCTGGGTCCAGATAGGGTACGAGGGCTACACCTTC.

V and J are TRBV14 and TRBJ1-6; D gene uncertain. The CDR3 has 13 residues. CDR1 SGHDN and CDR2 FVKESK come from the germline V gene. V lost 6 bases and J lost 6, with 9 bases in between. In DNA form, the CDR3 reads TGTGCCAGCAGTCGGAGATTTAATTCACCCCTCCACTTT. It yields the protein CASSRRFNSPLHF.

The V call is TRBV7-9, the J call TRBJ2-2; no firm D call. Per the germline V gene, CDR1 is SEHNR and CDR2 is FQNEAQ (reference sequence). The V and J ends lost 5 bases and 1 base respectively, with 2 bases between them. This CDR3 has 12 amino acids. The CDR3 bases are TGTGCCAGCAGCGAGAACACCGGGGAGCTGTTTTTT. The encoded protein is CASSENTGELFF.

This chain uses TRBV5-1 with TRBJ1-1; 8 positions match TRBD1. There are 15 residues in the CDR3. After removal of 1 base from V and 1 base from J, the junction contained 3 bases not matched to a gene. Per germline, CDR1 SGHRS and CDR2 YFSETQ. The CDR3 sequence is CASSLFGQGNTEAFF. The CDR3 nucleotides read TGCGCCAGCAGCTTGTTTGGACAGGGGAACACTGAAGCTTTCTTT.

The chain carries TRBV28 and TRBJ1-2; 7 nucleotides agree with TRBD1. The CDR3 extends over 14 amino acids. With V trimmed by 6 bases and J by 2 bases, 6 bases remained unmatched. Per the germline V gene, CDR1 is MDHEN and CDR2 is SYDVKM. In nucleotides, the CDR3 is TGTGCCAGCAGCCCCCGGGACAGAAACTATGGCTACACCTTC. Amino acids: CASSPRDRNYGYTF.

The chain recombines TRBV7-8 with TRBJ1-4; 10 bases align to TRBD1. Germline-derived CDR1 and CDR2 are SGHVS and FQNEAQ. V was pared by 5 bases and J by 8 bases, with 14 bases of the junction left unmatched. The CDR3 loop spans 17 amino acids. The CDR3 DNA reads TGTGCCAGCAGCCAACGTCCCGGGACAGGGGCGGGGGAAAAACTGTTTTTT. Translated: CASSQRPGTGAGEKLFF. The full variable domain, rest sourced from reference TRBV7-8 and TRBJ1-4, is GAGVSQSPRYKVAKRGQDVALRCDPISGHVSLFWYQQALGQGPEFLTYFQNEAQLDKSGLPSDRFFAERPEGSVSTLKIQRTQQEDSAVYLCASSQRPGTGAGEKLFFGSGTQLSVL.

This chain uses TRBV5-6 with TRBJ1-3; 9 nucleotides align to TRBD1. Germline lookup yields CDR1 SGHDT and CDR2 YYEEEE. The CDR3 runs 15 residues. V gave up 7 bases and J gave up 1 base; unmatched junction bases: 6. The DNA for the CDR3 is TGTGCCAGCCGAAAGGACAGGGGTTCTGGAAACACCATATATTTT. Translated, it gives CASRKDRGSGNTIYF.

The J gene is TRBJ2-5, the V gene TRBV10-3; 11 bases line up with TRBD2. Germline V gene sequence: CDR1 ENHRY, CDR2 SYGVKD. This CDR3 has 15 amino acids. Trimming cost V 5 bases and J 5 bases; bases outside gene matches: 7. The CDR3 loop is CAISNTSGGGETQYF. CDR3 nucleotide sequence: TGTGCCATCAGTAACACTAGCGGGGGTGGGGAGACCCAGTACTTC.

This clone has only one observation. The gene calls are TRBV7-6 and TRBJ2-1; D unresolved. Deletions cut 5 bases from V and 10 bases from J, with 9 bases between. CDR3 length: 11 amino acids. Germline lookup yields CDR1 SGHVS and CDR2 FNYEAQ. This CDR3 is CASSQGKEQFF. The CDR3 nucleotides read TGTGCCAGCAGCCAAGGTAAGGAGCAGTTCTTC.

This chain connects TRBV18 to TRBJ1-3; unclear D gene. Germline-derived CDR1 and CDR2 are KGHSH and LQKENI. V shed 5 bases and J shed 0 bases, with 11 bases lying between them. The CDR3 runs 15 residues. The CDR3 reads CASSSGRASGNTIYF. The CDR3, as DNA: TGTGCCAGCTCATCCGGACGAGCCTCTGGAAACACCATATATTTT.

This sequence joins TRBV27 and TRBJ2-7; D could derive from TRBD1 or TRBD2 (5 bases each). This CDR3 has 14 residues. Trimming took off 5 bases at V and 2 bases at J, with 13 bases between the two ends. Per germline, CDR1 MNHEY and CDR2 SMNVEV (reference sequence). The CDR3 loop reads CASSPRGSAYEQYF. The CDR3 nucleotides read TGTGCCAGCAGTCCCCGGGGCAGCGCCTACGAGCAGTACTTC.

This clone was detected only once. The chain employs TRBV2 and TRBJ2-7; 9 positions agree with TRBD2. The CDR3 is made up of 12 amino acids. From germline, CDR1 is SNHLY and CDR2 FYNNEI. V trimming: 8 bases; J trimming: 5 bases; junction bases outside the gene matches: 4. CDR3 amino acids: CASRREGHEQYF. Written as DNA, the CDR3 is TGTGCCAGCCGGCGGGAGGGCCACGAGCAGTACTTC.

This rearrangement joins TRBV27 to TRBJ2-2, with TRBD1 identical over 7 bases. CDR3 size: 13 residues. After removal of 5 bases from V and 6 bases from J, the junction contained 3 bases not matched to a gene. Germline V gene lookup returns CDR1 MNHEY and CDR2 SMNVEV (reference sequence). For the CDR3, the DNA is TGTGCCAGCAGTCATGACAGGGCCGGGGAGCTGTTTTTT. This sequence encodes CASSHDRAGELFF.

The chain has TRBV15 and TRBJ2-3; 7 bases are a match to TRBD1. This CDR3 comprises 14 residues. Germline loops: CDR1 LNHNV, CDR2 YYDKDF (reference sequence). The V segment lost 6 bases and the J segment 2 bases; nucleotides outside the gene matches: 5. The CDR3 coding sequence is TGTGCCACCAGACAGGGGCCGTCCACAGATACGCAGTATTTT. It is translated as CATRQGPSTDTQYF.

This chain joins TRBV7-8 and TRBJ2-2; TRBD2 matches 8 bases. The V segment lost 5 bases and the J segment 4 bases; nucleotides outside the gene matches: 9. Germline CDR1 is SGHVS and CDR2 is FQNEAQ. This CDR3 is built from 16 residues. This CDR3 is CASSRSGGPVTGELFF. The CDR3 DNA reads TGTGCCAGCAGCCGCTCGGGGGGGCCAGTCACCGGGGAGCTGTTTTTT. Variable domain in full (rest from reference TRBV7-8 and TRBJ2-2): GAGVSQSPRYKVAKRGQDVALRCDPISGHVSLFWYQQALGQGPEFLTYFQNEAQLDKSGLPSDRFFAERPEGSVSTLKIQRTQQEDSAVYLCASSRSGGPVTGELFFGEGSRLTVL.

The V gene is TRBV19, the J gene TRBJ1-5; the match to TRBD1 covers 9 bases. The CDR3 extends over 17 amino acids. In germline, CDR1 is LNHDA, CDR2 SQIVND (reference sequence). V lost 7 bases and J lost 7; bases outside the gene matches: 17. The CDR3 sequence: CASTTRQGVSFVQPQHF. In nucleotides, the CDR3 is TGTGCCAGTACCACGAGACAGGGGGTCAGCTTTGTACAGCCCCAGCATTTT.

This clone was picked up a small number of times. V is TRBV27 and J is TRBJ1-1; no reliable D call. There are 15 residues in the CDR3. Germline CDR1 reads MNHEY; CDR2 reads SMNVEV (reference sequence). V was cut by 5 bases and J by 4 bases, with 17 bases left in between. CDR3 amino acids: CASSPPPPWGTEAFF. Here the CDR3 DNA reads TGTGCCAGCAGTCCCCCTCCACCTTGGGGCACTGAAGCTTTCTTT.

The chain joins TRBV7-9 to TRBJ1-2; weak D call: TRBD1 (5 bases). The ends were cut back, 5 bases at V and 0 bases at J, with 16 bases in the middle. From germline, CDR1 is SEHNR and CDR2 FQNEAQ (reference sequence). This CDR3 region has 16 residues. As DNA, the CDR3 is TGTGCCAGCAGCACCCCGGGGGGTTCAGCTAACTATGGCTACACCTTC. This encodes CASSTPGGSANYGYTF.

The rearrangement uses TRBV14 and TRBJ2-1, with 12 nucleotides matching TRBD2. Trimming took 4 bases from V and 2 from J; bases not matched to a gene: 3. Germline V CDR1 and CDR2: SGHDN, FVKESK. This CDR3 comprises 16 residues. The CDR3 nucleotides are TGTGCCAGCAGCCCCAGACTAGCGGGGGCCTACAATGAGCAGTTCTTC. This codes for CASSPRLAGAYNEQFF. The variable domain in full, with the rest retrieved from reference TRBV14 and TRBJ2-1, is EAGVTQFPSHSVIEKGQTVTLRCDPISGHDNLYWYRRVMGKEIKFLLHFVKESKQDESGMPNNRFLAERTGGTYSTLKVQPAELEDSGVYFCASSPRLAGAYNEQFFGPGTRLTVL.

The V and J genes are TRBV5-1 and TRBJ2-3, with 7 bases that match TRBD2. Germline V gene lookup returns CDR1 SGHRS and CDR2 YFSETQ. The CDR3 spans 13 residues. The trim removed 4 bases at V and 4 bases at J, leaving 3 bases unmatched. The CDR3 reads CASSGDYPDTQYF. DNA for the CDR3: TGCGCCAGCAGCGGGGACTACCCAGATACGCAGTATTTT.